The entry below describes one TCR beta chain. In the original workflow: Estimates of nucleated cell counts were drawn from the amplification of reference gene primers. Sequencing was performed with immunoSEQ multiplex PCR; in TCRdb, only in-frame clones are kept and a portion is missing. For V, J and clone size, that table is used; D and trimming come from the DNA. The table has about 310,000 clones, under 90% seen once. The data belong to a study of blood T cell repertoires in COVID-19. Study information: The United States, Italy and Spain supplied acute and convalescent COVID-19 samples. The analysed material was cDNA or gDNA that came from T cells, B-cell-depleted T cells, or PBMCs.

Trimming took 0 bases from V and 9 from J; bases not matched to a gene: 10. Germline loops: CDR1 SGHTA, CDR2 FQGNSA. The CDR3 contains 15 residues. The sample taken for sequencing was peripheral blood. The V call is TRBV7-2, the J call TRBJ1-1, with 7 bases fitting TRBD1. The clonotype was recovered from a woman aged 25 to 45 with COVID-19, enrolled during active disease. The CDR3 DNA is TGTGCCAGCAGCTTAGCGCAGGTTAGGGGGCAACAAGCTTTCTTT. It is translated as CASSLAQVRGQQAFF.